This TCR beta chain was recovered during a study of blood T cell repertoires in COVID-19. Study summary: In each case, the material was cDNA or gDNA derived from T cells, B-cell-depleted T cells, or PBMCs.

Data came from immunoSEQ multiplex PCR; TCRdb stores just in-frame clones and leaves some out. The top ten hold about 0.75% of the sample, which has approximately 440,000 clones, approximately 86% seen once. V was clipped by 4 bases and J by 6 bases; unmatched bases: 13. Germline V CDR1 and CDR2: SNHLY, FYNNEI. This CDR3 has 16 amino acids. V and J are TRBV2 and TRBJ1-1, with TRBD1 matching 8 bases. The sequence derives from a woman aged 18-29 years who had recovered from COVID-19. The sequencing input was PBMCs or T cells enriched from blood (not recorded which). The CDR3 DNA follows: TGTGCCAGCAGTGGGGGGACAGGTCAGGGGAGGGCTGAAGCTTTCTTT. Translating it yields CASSGGTGQGRAEAFF.